These 2 T cell receptor beta chains were all obtained from the same sample, sequenced in a study of post-analysis software for immune sequencing data. Study observations and caveats: Controls showed lower frequencies than patients for 4 or 5 TRBV segments, and TRBV5-6, TRBV5-1 and TRBV20-1 were among these.

The antigens these receptors bind are not known. Prepared TCR beta cDNA libraries contained unique molecular identifiers. Each CDR3 protein is one row after TCRdb ran MiXCR on the PCR reads. The table has hundreds of thousands of distinct CDR3 sequences, 25% to 30% seen once. The material sequenced was blood. The receptors stem from a girl under 18 with multiple sclerosis.

There are a few counts of this clonotype. The chain uses TRBV4-3 and TRBJ2-7; D is undetermined. The V end was cut by 0 bases, the J end by 4 bases, with 13 bases between. This CDR3 is 15 amino acids long. Germline V lookup: CDR1 LGHNA, CDR2 YSLEER. CDR3 in DNA: TGCGCCAGCAGCCAAGAGAGTGAGCCGTCTTACGAGCAGTACTTC. Residues: CASSQESEPSYEQYF.

The gene calls are TRBV28 and TRBJ2-1; 7 bases agree with TRBD2. The CDR3 is 13 residues long. Germline CDR1 is MDHEN and CDR2 is SYDVKM. V gave up 6 bases and J gave up 6 bases; unmatched junction bases: 5. The CDR3 DNA follows: TGTGCCAGCAGGGAGCGGGGTCCCAATGAGCAGTTCTTC. Translating gives CASRERGPNEQFF.